This paragraph covers one TCR beta chain sequence. The data derive from a study of blood T cell repertoires in COVID-19. V shed 10 bases and J 7 bases; nucleotides not matched to a gene: 7. The CDR3 has 13 amino acids. Germline V gene sequence: CDR1 ENHRY, CDR2 SYGVKD. Method: immunoSEQ multiplex PCR; TCRdb's copy keeps in-frame clones and lacks some. The table records 65,000 to 80,000 clones, approximately 78% of them present only once. The V call is TRBV10-3, the J call TRBJ2-2; 9 positions match TRBD1. Sequenced material: peripheral blood. This TCR derives from a human donor in a cohort sampled during active COVID-19. The chain's CDR3 is CATRTGEDGELFF. As DNA, the CDR3 is TGTGCCACGAGGACAGGGGAAGACGGGGAGCTGTTTTTT.